Shown below are 22 T cell receptor beta chains from a single sample sequenced in a study of blood T cell repertoires in COVID-19. The method was immunoSEQ multiplex PCR; TCRdb's version includes in-frame clones alone and lacks a portion of them. The data hold 300,000 to 400,000 clones, with roughly 90% observed a single time. Sequencing used peripheral blood. These receptors all stem from a woman between 65 and 79 years old with COVID-19, enrolled during active disease.

The chain combines TRBV2 with TRBJ1-5, with D perhaps matching TRBD1 (6 bases). The V and J ends lost 6 bases and 7 bases respectively, with 10 bases between them. The germline gives CDR1 SNHLY, CDR2 FYNNEI. The CDR3 runs 12 residues. DNA for the CDR3: TGTGCCAGCAGCGAGGGGGACCAGCCCCAGCATTTT. This translates into CASSEGDQPQHF. Based on the CDR3 plus reference TRBV2 and TRBJ1-5, the full variable domain is EPEVTQTPSHQVTQMGQEVILRCVPISNHLYFYWYRQILGQKVEFLVSFYNNEISEKSEIFDDQFSVERPDGSNFTLKIRSTKLEDSAMYFCASSEGDQPQHFGDGTRLSIL.

The chain employs TRBV5-6 and TRBJ2-1, with D perhaps matching TRBD1 (5 bases). The CDR3 runs to 16 residues. CDR1 SGHDT and CDR2 YYEEEE come from the germline V gene. Between the trimmed V and J ends, which lost 3 bases and 0 bases, there was a span of 13 bases. CDR3 sequence (DNA): TGTGCCAGCAGCTCTGACCCGGACAACTCCTACAATGAGCAGTTCTTC. Amino acids: CASSSDPDNSYNEQFF. The full variable domain, completed using reference TRBV5-6 and TRBJ2-1, is DAGVTQSPTHLIKTRGQQVTLRCSPKSGHDTVSWYQQALGQGPQFIFQYYEEEERQRGNFPDRFSGHQFPNYSSELNVNALLLGDSALYLCASSSDPDNSYNEQFFGPGTRLTVL.

This chain links TRBV3-1 (or the pseudogene TRBV3-2) with TRBJ1-4, with D hard to call. The germline V gene has CDR1 LGHDT and CDR2 YNNKEL (reference sequence). Trimming removed 4 bases from V and 0 bases from J, with 9 bases in between. The CDR3 covers 15 residues. The CDR3 sequence is CASSPSGATNEKLFF. In nucleotides, the CDR3 is TGTGCCAGCAGCCCTTCCGGGGCAACTAATGAAAAACTGTTTTTT.

As regards this clone: The same CDR3 arises from other DNA sequences in this sample as well. The chain joins TRBV18 to TRBJ2-2, with D possibly being TRBD1 (5 bases). Germline values: CDR1 KGHSH, CDR2 LQKENI. Between the trimmed V and J ends, which lost 2 bases and 6 bases, there was a span of 7 bases. This CDR3 comprises 13 residues. The CDR3 DNA sequence: TGTGCCAGCTCACCAAGGGGCGCCGGGGAGCTGTTTTTT. This codes for CASSPRGAGELFF.

The rearrangement joins TRBV4-1 to TRBJ1-4; D not certain. The CDR3 totals 13 residues. Germline CDR1 is MGHRA and CDR2 is YSYEKL. Between the trimmed V and J ends, which lost 1 base and 5 bases, there was a span of 5 bases. CDR3 protein: CASSQALNEKLFF. CDR3 in DNA: TGCGCCAGCAGCCAAGCCCTCAATGAAAAACTGTTTTTT.

This rearrangement joins TRBV4-1 to TRBJ2-4, with 9 bases lining up with TRBD1. The V segment lost 7 bases and the J segment 2 bases; nucleotides outside the gene matches: 15. Germline CDR1 reads MGHRA; CDR2 reads YSYEKL. This CDR3 is built from 18 residues. The CDR3 loop reads CASTSYRGQGKTKNIQYF. The DNA for the CDR3 is TGCGCCAGCACTAGTTACAGGGGGCAGGGTAAAACCAAAAACATTCAGTACTTC.

The chain couples TRBV27 to TRBJ2-7, with 7 bases fitting TRBD1. CDR3 length equals 12 residues. J was trimmed by 6 bases and V by 6 bases; bases with no gene match: 5. Germline V CDR1 and CDR2: MNHEY, SMNVEV (reference sequence). The CDR3 loop is CASSRDRAEQYF. The CDR3 nucleotides read TGTGCCAGCAGCCGTGACAGGGCCGAGCAGTACTTC.

V gene TRBV4-3 combines with J gene TRBJ2-7; 7 positions agree with TRBD1. The V gene end was trimmed by 4 bases and the J gene end by 4 bases; junction bases not matched to a gene: 4. CDR1 LGHNA and CDR2 YSLEER come from the germline V gene. CDR3 size: 13 residues. The DNA of the CDR3 is TGCGCCAGCAGCCGAACAGGGGCTTACGAGCAGTACTTC. This translates into CASSRTGAYEQYF.

V and J are TRBV12-3 or TRBV12-4 and TRBJ1-5; TRBD1 agrees at 7 bases. V lost 7 bases and J lost 7; bases outside the gene matches: 7. The CDR3 consists of 13 residues. The CDR3 loop is CASTGQDWQPQHF. The CDR3 DNA follows: TGTGCCAGCACCGGACAGGACTGGCAGCCCCAGCATTTT.

This clone was counted once. The chain combines TRBV19 with TRBJ2-3; 8 positions agree with TRBD2. CDR3 length: 17 residues. Germline CDR1 LNHDA, CDR2 SQIVND (reference sequence). Trimming removed 5 bases from V and 1 base from J; junction bases left unmatched: 11. The chain's CDR3 is CASSATGWRGGTDTQYF. The DNA for the CDR3 is TGTGCCAGTAGTGCCACCGGATGGCGGGGGGGCACAGATACGCAGTATTTT.

This chain connects TRBV9 to TRBJ1-1, with unresolved D. This CDR3 contains 11 residues. The V end lost 7 bases, the J end lost 3 bases, and 7 bases lay between the germline ends. Germline V gene data show CDR1 as SGDLS and CDR2 as YYNGEE. The CDR3 spells CASGEDTEAFF. CDR3 nucleotides: TGTGCCAGCGGGGAGGACACTGAAGCTTTCTTT.

V gene TRBV28 combines with J gene TRBJ2-7; D might be TRBD1 (6 bases). The V gene's germline CDR1 is MDHEN and CDR2 SYDVKM. This CDR3 contains 14 residues. Trimming shortened V by 1 base and J by 3 bases, and 10 bases separated the two germline ends. The DNA of the CDR3 is TGTGCCAGCAGTTTATCCGACAGGTTCTACGAGCAGTACTTC. Its translation is CASSLSDRFYEQYF.

The V gene is TRBV19, the J gene TRBJ2-1; possibly TRBD2 for D (6 bases). The CDR3 covers 18 residues. Germline loops: CDR1 LNHDA, CDR2 SQIVND (reference sequence). Trimming left V 5 bases short and J 1 base short, with 21 bases between. The CDR3 sequence is CASSLPTGLPTSYNEQFF. CDR3 DNA sequence: TGTGCCAGTAGTCTCCCGACGGGACTCCCTACATCCTACAATGAGCAGTTCTTC.

This clone has only a few counts. The chain links TRBV4-1 to TRBJ1-6; 8 nucleotides match TRBD1. This CDR3 spans 18 amino acids. Per germline, CDR1 MGHRA and CDR2 YSYEKL. V shed 4 bases, J shed 10 bases, and the junction held 18 bases outside the gene matches. The DNA of the CDR3 is TGCGCCAGCAGCCGAGCAATTTTTCAGGGGGCACCTGGCTCACCCCTCCACTTT. It encodes CASSRAIFQGAPGSPLHF.

The V call is TRBV11-2, the J call TRBJ2-4; D may be TRBD1 (5 bases). The CDR3 runs 19 residues. The germline CDR1 and CDR2 sequences are SGHAT and FQNNGV. With 0 bases removed from V and 1 base from J, the gap between germline ends came to 19 bases. CDR3 DNA sequence: TGTGCCAGCAGCTTAGATCGATTCGTCAGGGTCGGGGCCAAAAACATTCAGTACTTC. Amino acid sequence: CASSLDRFVRVGAKNIQYF.

This rearrangement joins TRBV23-1 to TRBJ1-1, with D unclear. TRBV23-1 carries the ORF label, with uncertain function. Trimming left V 0 bases short and J 1 base short, with 15 bases between. CDR3 size: 17 residues. For the CDR3, the DNA is TGCGCCAGCAGTCAATCTAAGATACGGACTTCGAACACTGAAGCTTTCTTT. This gives the protein CASSQSKIRTSNTEAFF.

The rearrangement links TRBV23-1 to TRBJ2-7; D is perhaps TRBD1 (5 bases). TRBV23-1 is annotated as an ORF whose role is uncertain. V lost 4 bases and J lost 4, with 8 bases in between. The CDR3 extends over 12 amino acids. The CDR3, as DNA: TGCGCCAGCAGTCCAAACAGGTACGAGCAGTACTTC. It encodes CASSPNRYEQYF.

This clone came up once. The V gene is TRBV19, the J gene TRBJ1-2; TRBD1 is a possible D gene (6 bases). Trimming shortened V by 5 bases and J by 4 bases, and 17 bases separated the two germline ends. Per the germline V gene, CDR1 is LNHDA and CDR2 is SQIVND (reference sequence). The CDR3 covers 15 residues. The CDR3 spells CASSFGAGEGYGYTF. The DNA of the CDR3 is TGTGCCAGTAGTTTTGGGGCAGGGGAAGGCTATGGCTACACCTTC. Full variable domain (remainder filled in from reference TRBV19 and TRBJ1-2): DGGITQSPKYLFRKEGQNVTLSCEQNLNHDAMYWYRQDPGQGLRLIYYSQIVNDFQKGDIAEGYSVSREKKESFPLTVTSAQKNPTAFYLCASSFGAGEGYGYTFGSGTRLTVV.

The genes are TRBV5-1 and TRBJ2-7, with D hard to call. Trimming pared 3 bases from V and 6 bases from J, leaving 16 bases between. The CDR3 runs to 14 residues. Germline V CDR1 and CDR2: SGHRS, YFSETQ. CDR3 sequence: CASSSRVVPGEQYF. In nucleotides, the CDR3 is TGCGCCAGCAGCTCCCGGGTCGTACCGGGCGAGCAGTACTTC.

This chain links TRBV24-1 with TRBJ1-4, with 11 bases lining up with TRBD1. Germline values: CDR1 KGHDR, CDR2 SFDVKD. There are 14 residues in the CDR3. V trimming: 4 bases; J trimming: 10 bases; junction bases outside the gene matches: 4. CDR3 protein: CATSESGTGGKLFF. The CDR3 DNA reads TGTGCCACCAGTGAATCCGGGACAGGGGGAAAACTGTTTTTT.

The rearrangement joins TRBV19 to TRBJ1-1; D is perhaps TRBD1 (6 bases). V lost 7 bases and J 7 bases, leaving 16 bases between the germline ends. The CDR3 has 13 amino acids. Germline-derived CDR1 and CDR2 are LNHDA and SQIVND (reference sequence). CDR3 DNA: TGTGCCAGTAATCCCACAGGGCGGAGTGAAGCTTTCTTT. Encoded protein: CASNPTGRSEAFF.

The CDR3 DNA reads TGTGCCTGGAGTCGGGACAGCGGGAATGAAAAACTGTTTTTT. Its protein is CAWSRDSGNEKLFF. This rearrangement joins TRBV30 to TRBJ1-4; 7 bases map to TRBD1. The CDR3 totals 14 residues. Germline values: CDR1 GTSNPN, CDR2 SVGIG (reference sequence). Germline trimming cut 2 bases from V and 5 bases from J; bases unmatched to any gene: 5.